This T cell receptor (beta chain) was sequenced for a study of blood T cell repertoires in COVID-19. Study at large: Samples of COVID-19 (acute and convalescent) were obtained from the United States, Italy and Spain. PBMCs, B-cell-depleted T cells, or T cells were the source of the cDNA or gDNA that made up the material.

Methods used by the authors: Reference gene primer amplification gave estimated nucleated cell counts. The method was immunoSEQ multiplex PCR; TCRdb's version includes in-frame clones alone and lacks a portion of them. D and trimming come from the DNA, and the V and J calls and clone size come from that table. The sample holds about 110,000 clones; roughly 80% are singletons and the top ten take around 4%. This CDR3 has 14 residues. Germline CDR1 and CDR2: SGHTA and FQGNSA. The V and J ends lost 5 bases and 6 bases, in that order; junction bases with no gene match: 7. This receptor was obtained from a human donor in a cohort sampled during active or convalescent COVID-19. The rearrangement joins TRBV7-2 to TRBJ2-7, with 10 bases aligning to TRBD2. Sequences were obtained from peripheral blood. Written as DNA, the CDR3 is TGTGCCAGCAGCCTTAGCGGGAGGCCGCTCGAGCAGTACTTC. Translating it yields CASSLSGRPLEQYF.